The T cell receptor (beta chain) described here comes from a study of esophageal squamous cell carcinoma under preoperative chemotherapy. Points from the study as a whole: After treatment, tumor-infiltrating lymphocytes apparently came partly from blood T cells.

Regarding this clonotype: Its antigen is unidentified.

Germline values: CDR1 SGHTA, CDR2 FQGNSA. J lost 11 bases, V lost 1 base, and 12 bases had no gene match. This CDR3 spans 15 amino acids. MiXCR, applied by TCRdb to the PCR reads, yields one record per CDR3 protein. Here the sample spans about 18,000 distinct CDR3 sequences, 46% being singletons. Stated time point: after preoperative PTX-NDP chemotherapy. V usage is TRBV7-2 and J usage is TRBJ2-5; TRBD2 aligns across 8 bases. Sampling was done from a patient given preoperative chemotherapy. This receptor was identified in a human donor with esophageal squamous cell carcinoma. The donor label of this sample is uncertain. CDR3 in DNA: TGTGCCAGCAGCTTAGATAGCGGGGCCTACAATGAGCAGTACTTC. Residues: CASSLDSGAYNEQYF.